This TCR beta chain stems from a study of cytomegalovirus exposure and HLA in healthy donors (dated by TCRdb to 2016 to 2017). For context, the study as a whole: In an earlier analysis of 587 of the donors, 250 to 350 Gb of sequence data and some 120 million unique TCR beta sequences from about 180 million T cells were reported. Donor age, sex, ethnicity and CMV serostatus were collected together with the repertoire data. The aim of the study was to test whether cataloging public T cell receptors could identify signatures of past pathogen exposure. Genome-wide SNP genotypes for about three fifths of the roughly 670 donors were used in a later genetic analysis, which treated that subset as a discovery cohort. In the later analysis, no new phenotypic data were used to find candidate immune exposures; instead, reliance was placed on TCR beta sequences and their occurrence across donors. A later analysis re-examined previously published TCR beta repertoires from just over 650 donors and added high-resolution HLA genotyping to investigate patterns of TCR occurrence. On average, 235,054 unique TCR beta nucleotide sequences were sequenced per donor among a few hundred genotyped donors of the cohort, with roughly 18% of those sequences being non-productive. Along with the approximately 650-subject first cohort, a separate validation cohort of around 120 different subjects was used. An earlier analysis of around 580 of the donors used high-throughput TCR beta sequencing to judge whether each TCR beta V gene segment behaved as functional or pseudogenic. Because of strong linkage in the cohort, four to six DR-DQ haplotypes were treated as single units for association and clustering. High-throughput TCR immunosequencing, statistical association of individual TCRs with disease status, and machine learning were combined to predict cytomegalovirus infection status. About 280 gigabases of sequencing data and 70 million to 95 million unique TCR sequences made up an early release that covered approximately 620 HLA-typed donors. Among the roughly 410 genotyped donors, approximately 81% belonged to the genetic ancestry cluster associated with self-reported Caucasian donors. The number of donors typed differed by locus, with roughly 620-630 for A, B, C, DRB1 and DQB1, roughly 520 for DQA1, approximately 580 for DPA1, and some 440 for DPB1. Using immunosequencing, the study profiled T cell repertoires from 666 subjects and related those repertoires to cytomegalovirus serostatus. All discovery cohort repertoires had been generated on a single sequencing platform. Class I and class II HLA loci were covered by the typing at four-digit resolution. The paper as a whole reports these results and caveats: A further reported finding was that TCR beta sequences accurately predicted the HLA-A and HLA-B alleles for most subjects in the first cohort. Compared with equally common non-associated chains, HLA-associated TCR beta chains in a later analysis were more clonally expanded and had lower generation probabilities. Correlated functional status among segregating V segments might be attributable to linkage disequilibrium, but an unknown experimental factor could not be ruled out. A later analysis reported that several top co-occurrence clusters appeared linked to parvovirus B19, influenza, CMV and Epstein-Barr virus. Immune exposure information for the cohort was limited to CMV serostatus. HLA typing was unavailable for some donors at each locus, so association tests used only the typed subset. In vitro tests confirmed that a few of the cytomegalovirus-associated TCR beta chains recognize cytomegalovirus antigens. Because the 87-base-pair reads could not distinguish some IMGT-functional V segments, including TRBV6-2 and TRBV6-3, those segments were excluded. Most TCR sequences were seen in very few donors, while some public TCRs were found in many individuals. The classifier was reported to diagnose cytomegalovirus status with high specificity and sensitivity in both the original and validation cohorts. An earlier analysis of several hundred of the donors showed that most TCR beta V segments appeared in productive rearrangements either about 87% or about 30% of the time, which broadly matched IMGT annotations. Presence/absence analyses assumed roughly uniform sequencing depth across donors, an assumption that may not hold. A cluster of highly shared sequence variants was judged likely to represent a technical artifact of the sequencing pipeline. An association between a missense DCLRE1C variant and V-gene and J-gene trimming of TCR beta chains was found in a later genetic analysis and replicated in an independent cohort. When HLA alleles, especially DR and DQ, strongly co-occurred, TCR associations were difficult to assign to individual alleles. The authors suggested that the approach could potentially be generalized to other disease states and immunological phenotypes. Only TCR beta chains were sequenced in this cohort, and the absence of alpha or paired-chain data limited detectable features. Because counts were too low, approximately 15 rarely observed V segments, including chromosome 9 orphons, were excluded from the earlier analysis of a few hundred of the donors. According to a later genetic analysis, donors in an Asian-associated ancestry cluster had fewer N-insertions in productive TCRs than the approximately 610-donor mean. In the study, 150 to 200 TCR beta chains were listed as associated with cytomegalovirus. In a later analysis, the rate of TCR association differed among HLA loci, with DRB1 alleles having the most associated TCRs and HLA-C alleles having the fewest. A later analysis associated about 17,000 TCR beta sequences with specific HLA alleles at a false discovery rate of 0.05. A later analysis found that most CMV-associated TCR beta chains appeared HLA-restricted, with HLA associations seemingly driven largely by CMV exposure.

Library construction relied on the immunoSEQ multiplex PCR assay. The multiplex PCR relied on a mix of 60 forward primers for TCR Vbeta segments and 13 reverse primers for TCR Jbeta segments. The CDR3 region of rearranged TCR beta genes was amplified from genomic DNA by a multiplex PCR assay. The Illumina HiSeq System was used to sequence the amplified TCR beta libraries as 87-base-pair reads. The authors' analysis ran thus. In a later analysis, tens of millions of unique TCR beta chains were counted across the approximately 640 repertoires, and about 9.9 million of these chains were shared by at least two donors. Raw reads were error-corrected and collapsed into unique sequences with a nearest-neighbor algorithm that merged closely related sequences to remove PCR and sequencing errors. To assign V, D and J gene segments, CDR3 sequences were aligned to IMGT reference sequences. For a sequence to be retained, at least a six-nucleotide match to both a V gene segment and a J gene segment was required. Rearrangements were called productive when the CDR3 lacked stop codons and stayed in frame with V and J; all others were non-productive. Following IMGT convention, CDR3 was defined as the stretch from the second conserved V-encoded cysteine up to the conserved J-encoded phenylalanine. The earlier analysis of around 640 of the donors excluded sequences that lacked an unambiguous match to a single V gene segment. An earlier analysis of about 600 of the donors called V segments functional above 56.7% productive rearrangements and segregating when the between-donor standard deviation exceeded 5%. A statistical classification framework was built for diagnosing cytomegalovirus status from the catalog of TCR beta chain sequences. In a later analysis, V and J genes were assigned by comparing TCR nucleotide sequences against IMGT/GENE-DB human TR gene sequences. A later analysis assigned CDR3 sequences and most-parsimonious VDJ recombination scenarios with the TCRdist pipeline. In a later analysis, each TCR beta chain was defined by its CDR3 amino acid sequence together with its V-gene family, and reads lacking a unique V-gene family were excluded. A later analysis removed 450 to 600 highly shared, low-generation-probability nucleotide sequences to deal with suspected cross-contamination and a sequencing artifact. For each public chain, a later analysis derived a clonal expansion index from normalized ranks of inferred template counts within each repertoire. In a later analysis, generation probabilities were computed using a VDJ recombination model fitted to out-of-frame rearrangements, and the results were checked against IGoR. In a later analysis, hypergeometric tests were used to score TCR-TCR, TCR-HLA and TCR-CMV co-occurrence, with a repertoire-size bias correction applied to TCR pairs. In a later analysis, false discovery rates were estimated by permuting HLA or CMV assignments 20 times. In a later analysis, co-occurring TCRs were grouped with DBSCAN, and TCRdist sequence similarity was added when clustering was performed within HLA-allele-positive subsets. Co-occurrence clustering excluded repertoires with fewer than 30,000 or more than 120,000 public chains, plus five with anomalous nucleotide sharing. Entries here come from immuneACCESS through TCRdb and include only in-frame sequences with V and J called. Some clones fail to appear in such tables; in the studies checked, an unresolved V gene covers under half of the shortfall, and the cause of the remainder is unknown. D and trimming were read from the DNA, whereas the V and J calls and clone size are those reported in that table. The sample table records some 130,000 clones; 65% to 80% of these occur just once. 4.2% of the sample goes to the ten largest clones.

Reading the germline V gene (reference sequence) gives CDR1 LNHDA and CDR2 SQIVND. The CDR3 measures 14 amino acids from cysteine to phenylalanine. Only CDR3 DNA remains: 42 bases, in frame from the first base. V is cut back by 4 bases and J by 7 bases, with 5 bases in the junction unmatched. As to this clone: Its cognate antigen has yet to be identified. The sample holds no much larger clone one base away, and base qualities are not on file.

The cohort consisted of 600 or so healthy bone marrow donors. At the time of sampling, all cohort members were nominally healthy, though unrecorded immune exposures were likely present. The donor tested CMV seropositive and was one of the 289 seropositive cohort members. A peripheral blood sample was provided by each donor, and peripheral blood mononuclear cells were used for TCR beta sequencing. The Qiagen DNeasy Blood Extraction Kit was used to extract genomic DNA from the blood cell samples. The TCR was taken from a male donor in good health and CMV-seropositive. Sequenced material: PBMCs. The chain is assembled from TRBV19 and TRBJ2-1; TRBD2 agrees with 9 junctional bases. The CDR3 corresponds to CASSTGLARNEQFF. The DNA sequence reads TGTGCCAGTAGTACGGGACTAGCAAGGAATGAGCAGTTCTTC.